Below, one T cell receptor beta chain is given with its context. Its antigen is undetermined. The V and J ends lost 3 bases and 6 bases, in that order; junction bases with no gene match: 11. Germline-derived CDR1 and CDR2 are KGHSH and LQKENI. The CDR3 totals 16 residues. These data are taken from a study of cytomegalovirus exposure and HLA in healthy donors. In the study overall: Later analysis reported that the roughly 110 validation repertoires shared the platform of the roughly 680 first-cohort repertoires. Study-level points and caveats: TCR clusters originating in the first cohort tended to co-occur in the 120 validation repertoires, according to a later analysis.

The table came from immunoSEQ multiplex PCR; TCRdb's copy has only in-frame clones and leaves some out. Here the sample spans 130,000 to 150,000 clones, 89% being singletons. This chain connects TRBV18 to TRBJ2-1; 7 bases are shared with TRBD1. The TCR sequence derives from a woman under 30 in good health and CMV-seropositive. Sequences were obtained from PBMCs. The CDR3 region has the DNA TGTGCCAGCTCACCGGAAGGGGGCTTTGGTGGCAATGAGCAGTTCTTC. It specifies CASSPEGGFGGNEQFF.